The 23 T cell receptor beta chains given below trace back to one sample, sequenced in a study of T-cell memory formation after mild COVID-19. TCRdb called the 5' RACE reads again in MiXCR, with one record for every CDR3 protein. Found here are roughly 150,000 distinct CDR3 sequences, 11% to 15% of them singletons; the top ten hold 28%. Input material: PBMCs or a T cell subset sorted from them (not recorded which). The source is an adult woman who had mild COVID-19 (a few samples of this study predate the infection). Cell type and time point are not known.

This clonotype has only a few counts. J is TRBJ2-3 and V is TRBV27; 7 bases are a match to TRBD2. J gave up 2 bases and V 4 bases, and 3 bases lay outside the gene matches. The germline V gene has CDR1 MNHEY and CDR2 SMNVEV (reference sequence). CDR3 size: 14 residues. CDR3 protein: CASSWEGDTDTQYF. CDR3 nucleotide sequence: TGTGCCAGCAGTTGGGAGGGAGACACAGATACGCAGTATTTT.

This clonotype turned up a few times. The chain joins TRBV2 to TRBJ2-7; perhaps TRBD2 as D (6 bases). The germline V gene encodes CDR1 SNHLY and CDR2 FYNNEI. The CDR3 runs to 16 residues. V lost 3 bases to trimming and J lost 1 base, with 16 bases between them. As DNA, the CDR3 is TGTGCCAGCAGTGATGCCCTAGCGAGGATGTCCTACGAGCAGTACTTC. Protein sequence: CASSDALARMSYEQYF.

This clonotype was counted between two and nine times. The V gene is TRBV20-1, the J gene TRBJ1-2, with D possibly matching TRBD1 (5 bases). With 5 bases removed from V and 3 bases from J, the gap between germline ends came to 13 bases. Per the germline V gene, CDR1 is DFQATT and CDR2 is SNEGSKA (reference sequence). This CDR3 has 13 residues. CDR3 sequence (DNA): TGCAGTGCTCCATCCAGGGCCCACTATGGCTACACCTTC. It yields the protein CSAPSRAHYGYTF.

This clonotype was recorded a few times. The chain employs TRBV20-1 and TRBJ2-7, with D perhaps TRBD2 (6 bases). Germline V gene sequence: CDR1 DFQATT, CDR2 SNEGSKA (reference sequence). V was cut by 1 base and J by 2 bases, with 15 bases left in between. This CDR3 has 15 amino acids. CDR3 sequence reads: CSARVSREYPYEQYF. The CDR3 DNA reads as TGCAGTGCTAGAGTGAGCCGGGAGTACCCCTACGAGCAGTACTTC.

This rearrangement joins TRBV9 to TRBJ2-1; no clear D. Germline values: CDR1 SGDLS, CDR2 YYNGEE. The CDR3 has 13 residues. Trimming stripped 4 bases from V and 9 bases from J, with 14 bases between. CDR3 region: CASSLREAGEQFF. The CDR3 coding sequence is TGTGCCAGCAGCCTTAGAGAGGCCGGTGAGCAGTTCTTC.

This clonotype was found a few times. The chain uses TRBV20-1 and TRBJ2-3; D possibly corresponds to TRBD2 (6 bases). Trimming took off 0 bases at V and 3 bases at J, with 10 bases between the two ends. The CDR3 totals 14 residues. Germline loops: CDR1 DFQATT, CDR2 SNEGSKA (reference sequence). As DNA, the CDR3 is TGCAGTGCTAGAGATAGTAGCGGAACAGATACGCAGTATTTT. It encodes CSARDSSGTDTQYF.

This clonotype came up a few times. The gene calls are TRBV6-4 and TRBJ2-1; 11 bases line up with TRBD2. This CDR3 is 15 amino acids long. CDR1 MRHNA and CDR2 SNTAGT come from the germline V gene. The trim removed 5 bases at V and 8 bases at J, leaving 8 bases unmatched. For the CDR3, the DNA is TGTGCCAGCAGTTTACTAGCGGGAGCTTCGGATGAGCAGTTCTTC. Protein sequence: CASSLLAGASDEQFF.

This sequence joins TRBV5-1 and TRBJ2-7, with 9 bases aligning to TRBD1. CDR3 length: 14 residues. From germline, CDR1 is SGHRS and CDR2 YFSETQ. V lost 3 bases and J lost 5; bases outside the gene matches: 6. CDR3 coding DNA: TGCGCCAGCAGCTGGACGGGACAGGGTGACGAGCAGTACTTC. It translates to CASSWTGQGDEQYF.

There are a few counts of this clonotype. DNA for the CDR3: TGTGCCAGCAGTCCCGTCCGCGAGCAGTACTTC. This encodes CASSPVREQYF. V usage is TRBV7-2 and J usage is TRBJ2-7; D is unresolved. Germline V gene lookup returns CDR1 SGHTA and CDR2 FQGNSA. The CDR3 runs to 11 residues. V lost 6 bases, J lost 6 bases, and 9 bases lay in between.

This sequence joins TRBV4-1 and TRBJ2-7; D perhaps matches TRBD2 (5 bases). CDR1 is MGHRA and CDR2 is YSYEKL in the germline V gene. Trimming left V 1 base short and J 1 base short, with 8 bases between. The CDR3 contains 14 residues. CDR3 in amino acids: CASSQVRGSYEQYF. The DNA of the CDR3 is TGCGCCAGCAGCCAAGTACGGGGTTCCTACGAGCAGTACTTC.

This clonotype showed up just a few times. V usage is TRBV4-3 and J usage is TRBJ2-1; unclear D gene. The V end was cut by 0 bases, the J end by 6 bases, with 9 bases between. CDR1 and CDR2 from the germline V gene are LGHNA and YSLEER. The CDR3 has 14 residues. The DNA of the CDR3 is TGCGCCAGCAGCCAAGATAGGACGGCCAATGAGCAGTTCTTC. It translates to CASSQDRTANEQFF.

This clonotype was found many times. The V and J genes are TRBV7-9 and TRBJ2-7; 8 bases fit TRBD1. The CDR3 runs 14 residues. J gave up 1 base and V 7 bases, and 6 bases lay outside the gene matches. Germline V gives CDR1 SEHNR, CDR2 FQNEAQ (reference sequence). CDR3 protein: CASISGQGSYEQYF. The CDR3 DNA is TGTGCCAGCATCTCCGGACAGGGATCCTACGAGCAGTACTTC. The full variable domain, with the rest looked up from reference TRBV7-9 and TRBJ2-7, is DTGVSQNPRHKITKRGQNVTFRCDPISEHNRLYWYRQTLGQGPEFLTYFQNEAQLEKSRLLSDRFSAERPKGSFSTLEIQRTEQGDSAMYLCASISGQGSYEQYFGPGTRLTVT.

V usage is TRBV7-8 and J usage is TRBJ2-1; 11 nucleotides line up with TRBD2. CDR3 length: 15 amino acids. The junction had 5 bases not matched to a gene; V was cut back by 5 bases and J by 5 bases. Germline V gene sequence: CDR1 SGHVS, CDR2 FQNEAQ. For the CDR3, the DNA is TGTGCCAGCAGCCACCTAGCGGGAGGCAACAATGAGCAGTTCTTC. Amino acids: CASSHLAGGNNEQFF.

This clonotype was found a few times. The V gene is TRBV10-3, the J gene TRBJ2-1; D gene ambiguous. CDR1 ENHRY and CDR2 SYGVKD come from the germline V gene. Trimming stripped 3 bases from V and 5 bases from J, with 17 bases between. This CDR3 is built from 16 residues. CDR3 DNA: TGTGCCATCAGTGAATCAGGAGATGGGATACACAATGAGCAGTTCTTC. This gives the protein CAISESGDGIHNEQFF.

The chain uses TRBV11-2 and TRBJ2-2; the D gene is possibly TRBD2 (5 bases). Germline CDR1 reads SGHAT; CDR2 reads FQNNGV. This CDR3 region has 19 residues. Trimming cost V 1 base and J 2 bases, with 20 bases left between them. The CDR3 spells CASSLGMVSGILNTGELFF. The CDR3 DNA reads as TGTGCCAGCAGCTTAGGGATGGTTTCGGGGATTCTCAACACCGGGGAGCTGTTTTTT.

This clonotype was detected ten times or more. The V gene is TRBV19, the J gene TRBJ1-2, with D perhaps TRBD1 (6 bases). The CDR3 contains 13 residues. The germline gives CDR1 LNHDA, CDR2 SQIVND (reference sequence). The V end was cut by 3 bases, the J end by 2 bases, with 7 bases between. Here the CDR3 DNA reads TGTGCCAGTAGTATCGACAGGAACTATGGCTACACCTTC. Translation: CASSIDRNYGYTF.

This clonotype was counted a few times. V gene TRBV12-3 or TRBV12-4 combines with J gene TRBJ2-1; 10 bases are shared with TRBD2. V was pared by 6 bases and J by 3 bases, with 5 bases of the junction left unmatched. The CDR3 has 15 residues. CDR3 protein: CASSPSSGGYNEQFF. The CDR3 nucleotides read TGTGCCAGCAGCCCTTCTAGCGGGGGCTACAATGAGCAGTTCTTC.

This clonotype occurred a few times. The rearrangement joins TRBV6-1 to TRBJ1-3; D is perhaps TRBD1 (5 bases). V dropped 3 bases and J dropped 2 bases, with 11 bases sitting between them. Looked up from germline, CDR1 is MNHNS and CDR2 is SASEGT. The CDR3 extends over 15 amino acids. The CDR3 loop reads CASSEESGPGNTIYF. CDR3 DNA sequence: TGTGCCAGCAGTGAGGAGTCAGGGCCTGGAAACACCATATATTTT.

V gene TRBV29-1 combines with J gene TRBJ1-2, with a weak D call TRBD1 (6 bases). The V end lost 3 bases, the J end lost 5 bases, and 7 bases lay between the germline ends. From germline, CDR1 is SQVTM and CDR2 ANQGSEA. The CDR3 contains 11 residues. CDR3 region: CSVDRGYGYTF. The CDR3 DNA reads as TGCAGCGTTGACAGGGGTTATGGCTACACCTTC.

This chain joins TRBV7-3 and TRBJ1-2; the D is unclear. V lost 5 bases and J lost 4, with 11 bases in between. The length of the CDR3 is 13 residues. CDR1 SGHTA and CDR2 FQGTGA come from the germline V gene. The CDR3 sequence: CASSLAEGYGYTF. CDR3 coding DNA: TGTGCCAGCAGCCTCGCGGAAGGCTATGGCTACACCTTC.

This clonotype was detected only a few times. This chain joins TRBV9 and TRBJ1-2, with TRBD1 matching over 8 bases. J gave up 1 base and V 5 bases, and 4 bases lay outside the gene matches. CDR3 length: 14 amino acids. CDR1 is SGDLS and CDR2 is YYNGEE in the germline V gene. The CDR3 sequence is CASRATGGNYGYTF. CDR3 bases: TGTGCCAGCAGGGCAACAGGGGGTAACTATGGCTACACCTTC.

The V gene is TRBV25-1, the J gene TRBJ2-5; TRBD2 aligns across 8 bases. The CDR3 spans 13 residues. Unmatched junction bases numbered 4, after V lost 4 bases and J lost 6 bases. Germline assignment: CDR1 MGHDK and CDR2 SYGVNS. The CDR3 region is CASSVSGRQTQYF. CDR3 nucleotide sequence: TGTGCCAGCAGTGTCAGCGGGAGACAGACCCAGTACTTC. Full variable domain (outside the CDR3, taken from reference TRBV25-1 and TRBJ2-5): EADIYQTPRYLVIGTGKKITLECSQTMGHDKMYWYQQDPGMELHLIHYSYGVNSTEKGDLSSESTVSRIRTEHFPLTLESARPSHTSQYLCASSVSGRQTQYFGPGTRLLVL.

This clonotype was counted between two and nine times. At one boundary the junction diverges from the germline segment, which might be a read error. The CDR3 nucleotides are TGTACCAGCAGGAGATGGGACAGGAAAGAGACCCAGTACTTC. It is translated as CTSRRWDRKETQYF. The genes are TRBV11-3 and TRBJ2-5, with 8 nucleotides matching TRBD1. The CDR3 extends over 14 amino acids. CDR1 is SGHNT and CDR2 is YENEEA in the germline V gene.